This entry is about one T cell receptor beta chain. Its antigen remains undetermined. Per-base quality was not reported, and no clone a single base away is much larger than it. The sample originates from a study of blood T cell repertoires in COVID-19 (dated by TCRdb to 2018 to 2021). General notes on the study: Samples covering the acute and convalescent phases of COVID-19 were provided by collaborators in the United States, Italy and Spain. The material from the prospective study consisted of cDNA or gDNA derived from T cells, B-cell-depleted T cells, or PBMCs. Subjects who had been exposed to COVID-19, were actively infected with it, or had recovered from it provided the deeply sampled blood TCRbeta repertoires that made up the dataset. The repertoires were released in a freely available public database intended as a resource for research on the immune response to SARS-CoV-2. The samples were drawn from the first 160 participants of the ongoing ImmuneRACE study and from 1,254 subjects provided by 6 global collaborators. A de-identified subject ID, COVID-19 status, age in years and sex were almost always included in the sample metadata. Where available, HLA class I and class II types were taken from metadata supplied by the sample provider and were not determined by assay-based typing. The study at large found these results: The quantity of clinical and demographic metadata differed by source and by participant and was supplied without curation.

TCRbeta CDR3 regions were amplified from genomic DNA using the immunoSEQ Assay, a bias-controlled multiplex PCR. As for how the authors treated the data: The number of nucleated cells in each sample was estimated by amplification of reference gene primers within the assay. Sequence reads were collapsed and filtered to measure the absolute abundance of every unique TCRbeta CDR3 rearrangement. Productive Simpson clonality was computed per sample as the square root of Simpson's diversity index over productive rearrangements. As stored in TCRdb, this immuneACCESS dataset retains in-frame rearrangements with V and J assigned. A fraction of the clones does not appear; measured against another copy, unresolved V genes explain less than half of the discrepancy, and the remainder lacks a known reason. D and trimming come from the DNA, and the V and J calls and clone size come from that table. Present in this sample are a few hundred thousand clones, 75% to 95% of which were seen just once. The ten largest account for approximately 2.5% of the sample.

One collaborating source in Seattle enrolled patients while the patients were actively infected and followed the patients over time throughout the course of disease. Whole blood was collected in K2EDTA tubes by collaborating institutions according to the institutions' own protocols. For TCRbeta analysis, collaborators shipped samples in one of three forms: frozen whole blood, isolated PBMCs, or DNA extracted from either of those sample types. Based on the germline V gene, the CDR1 and CDR2 sequences are MGHRA and YSYEKL. From cysteine to phenylalanine, the CDR3 is 17 amino acids long. Only the CDR3 DNA stays, 51 bases, in frame from base 1. V is pruned by 1 base and J by 1 base, leaving 6 bases of the junction without a gene match.

The V and J genes are TRBV4-1 and TRBJ1-2; the junction holds 10 bases that match TRBD1. The specimen sequenced was peripheral blood. The clonotype was recovered from a person between 18 and 30 years old with COVID-19, enrolled during active disease. The CDR3 region reads CASSQVGTGVRNYGYTF. The bases are TGCGCCAGCAGCCAAGTTGGGACAGGGGTTCGTAACTATGGCTACACCTTC.